A single sample gave rise to the 21 T cell receptor beta chains below, sequenced in a study of T cells in localized non-small cell lung cancer. Assay used: immunoSEQ multiplex PCR; TCRdb lists only in-frame clones, some missing. Of nearly 35,000 clones listed, around 93% are singletons. Material: peripheral blood mononuclear cells, obtained before any cancer treatment. These receptors came from a female donor older than 55 with stage II lung adenocarcinoma.

CDR3 in amino acids: CASSLSGPRGIYTGELFF. The CDR3 region has the DNA TGTGCCAGCAGTTTATCGGGGCCCCGGGGGATTTACACCGGGGAGCTGTTTTTT. The chain is built from TRBV27 and TRBJ2-2, with D possibly matching TRBD2 (6 bases). Germline V lookup: CDR1 MNHEY, CDR2 SMNVEV (reference sequence). V was trimmed by 0 bases and J by 3 bases, leaving 17 bases between them. The length of the CDR3 is 18 residues.

This clone has only a few counts. V is TRBV5-5 and J is TRBJ2-7; 8 bases align to TRBD1. J was trimmed by 1 base and V by 3 bases; bases with no gene match: 6. Per the germline V gene, CDR1 is SGHKS and CDR2 is YYEKEE (reference sequence). This CDR3 contains 15 residues. The CDR3 coding sequence is TGTGCCAGCAGCTATTCGGGACAGGAGTCCTACGAGCAGTACTTC. Protein sequence: CASSYSGQESYEQYF.

The chain employs TRBV28 and TRBJ2-1; unclear D gene. CDR1 and CDR2 from the germline V gene are MDHEN and SYDVKM. This CDR3 contains 15 residues. The V end lost 5 bases, the J end lost 0 bases, and 11 bases lay between the germline ends. For the CDR3, the DNA is TGTGCCAGCAGTCTGTTCCCGAGCTCCTACAATGAGCAGTTCTTC. Protein sequence: CASSLFPSSYNEQFF.

This clone was detected once. The V and J genes are TRBV9 and TRBJ2-5; 10 positions agree with TRBD2. CDR1 and CDR2 (germline): SGDLS, YYNGEE. Trimming at V came to 2 bases and at J to 5 bases, leaving 9 bases not matched to a gene. There are 16 residues in the CDR3. CDR3 loop: CASSVSPAGGQETQYF. The CDR3 coding sequence is TGTGCCAGCAGCGTCTCCCCAGCGGGGGGGCAGGAGACCCAGTACTTC.

The rearrangement uses TRBV27 and TRBJ2-1; D is ambiguous. Trimming removed 7 bases at V and 6 bases at J, with 10 bases between. Germline lookup yields CDR1 MNHEY and CDR2 SMNVEV (reference sequence). CDR3 length: 12 amino acids. The DNA for the CDR3 is TGTGCCAGCACCACGAGCCGCAATGAGCAGTTCTTC. Encoded protein: CASTTSRNEQFF.

J is TRBJ2-1 and V is TRBV29-1; D ambiguous. In germline, CDR1 is SQVTM, CDR2 ANQGSEA. V lost 1 base and J lost 5, with 3 bases in between. The length of the CDR3 is 11 residues. The CDR3 protein is CSVEADNEQFF. The CDR3 DNA reads TGCAGCGTTGAAGCTGACAATGAGCAGTTCTTC.

In this sample, this clone turned up a few times. The chain recombines TRBV18 with TRBJ1-3; tentative D call: TRBD1 (5 bases). Per germline, CDR1 KGHSH and CDR2 LQKENI. The ends were cut back, 0 bases at V and 0 bases at J, with 18 bases in the middle. This CDR3 contains 19 residues. The CDR3 region is CASSPPWGDRLFSGNTIYF. Here the CDR3 DNA reads TGTGCCAGCTCACCACCGTGGGGAGACAGACTTTTCTCTGGAAACACCATATATTTT.

V gene TRBV2 combines with J gene TRBJ2-7, with D perhaps TRBD2 (5 bases). Trimming removed 8 bases at V and 7 bases at J, with 18 bases between. Per the germline V gene, CDR1 is SNHLY and CDR2 is FYNNEI. The CDR3 totals 13 residues. CDR3 DNA sequence: TGTGCCAGCCGGATATTAGACTCGGGGGAGCAGTACTTC. Amino acids: CASRILDSGEQYF. The whole variable domain, filled in from reference TRBV2 and TRBJ2-7, reads EPEVTQTPSHQVTQMGQEVILRCVPISNHLYFYWYRQILGQKVEFLVSFYNNEISEKSEIFDDQFSVERPDGSNFTLKIRSTKLEDSAMYFCASRILDSGEQYFGPGTRLTVT.

The V call is TRBV15, the J call TRBJ2-7, with 7 bases fitting TRBD1. Germline V gene sequence: CDR1 LNHNV, CDR2 YYDKDF (reference sequence). This CDR3 is 14 amino acids long. J was trimmed by 6 bases and V by 0 bases; bases with no gene match: 5. The chain's CDR3 is CATSRDLGGPEQYF. The DNA of the CDR3 is TGTGCCACCAGCAGAGATCTAGGGGGCCCCGAGCAGTACTTC.

This chain uses TRBV30 with TRBJ1-2; 8 bases are a match to TRBD1. The CDR3 totals 14 residues. CDR1 is GTSNPN and CDR2 is SVGIG in the germline V gene (reference sequence). The V segment lost 4 bases and the J segment 4 bases; nucleotides outside the gene matches: 8. The CDR3 is CAWTGTGRFYGYTF. In DNA, the CDR3 is TGTGCCTGGACAGGGACAGGTCGGTTCTATGGCTACACCTTC.

The J gene is TRBJ1-1, the V gene TRBV28; D is undetermined. The CDR3 totals 14 residues. Germline CDR1 MDHEN, CDR2 SYDVKM. V lost 6 bases and J 4 bases, leaving 15 bases between the germline ends. DNA for the CDR3: TGTGCCAGCAGGTTACGCCTAACGGCCACTGAAGCTTTCTTT. Translating it yields CASRLRLTATEAFF.

The chain links TRBV5-1 to TRBJ2-2, with D perhaps matching TRBD1 (6 bases). V was pared by 4 bases and J by 2 bases, with 15 bases between. The CDR3 covers 16 residues. Germline V CDR1 and CDR2: SGHRS, YFSETQ. The CDR3 loop reads CASSRFTGLNTGELFF. CDR3 bases: TGCGCCAGCAGCCGGTTCACAGGGCTTAACACCGGGGAGCTGTTTTTT. Full variable domain (remainder filled in from reference TRBV5-1 and TRBJ2-2): KAGVTQTPRYLIKTRGQQVTLSCSPISGHRSVSWYQQTPGQGLQFLFEYFSETQRNKGNFPGRFSGRQFSNSRSEMNVSTLELGDSALYLCASSRFTGLNTGELFFGEGSRLTVL.

This sequence joins TRBV5-8 and TRBJ2-3, with TRBD2 identical over 9 bases. V was pared by 1 base and J by 3 bases, with 0 bases of the junction left unmatched. The CDR3 contains 14 residues. CDR1 SGHTS and CDR2 YDEGEE come from the germline V gene. The CDR3: CASSLTSGTDTQYF. The CDR3 nucleotides are TGTGCCAGCAGCTTGACTAGCGGGACAGATACGCAGTATTTT. The full variable domain, its missing parts supplied by reference TRBV5-8 and TRBJ2-3, is EAGVTQSPTHLIKTRGQQATLRCSPISGHTSVYWYQQALGLGLQFLLWYDEGEERNRGNFPPRFSGRQFPNYSSELNVNALELEDSALYLCASSLTSGTDTQYFGPGTRLTVL.

The chain carries TRBV9 and TRBJ1-1, with D maybe TRBD1 (5 bases). Germline lookup yields CDR1 SGDLS and CDR2 YYNGEE. V was cut by 0 bases and J by 5 bases, with 11 bases left in between. The CDR3 sequence is 14 residues long. This chain's CDR3 is CASSVGGAGTEAFF. In DNA form, the CDR3 reads TGTGCCAGCAGCGTAGGAGGGGCGGGAACTGAAGCTTTCTTT.

The chain carries TRBV28 and TRBJ1-6; no clear D gene. Germline V lookup: CDR1 MDHEN, CDR2 SYDVKM. Trimming removed 1 base at V and 6 bases at J, with 1 base between. The CDR3 spans 12 residues. CDR3 coding DNA: TGTGCCAGCAGTTTATCTAATTCACCCCTCCACTTT. It specifies CASSLSNSPLHF.

This clone was counted between two and nine times. This rearrangement joins TRBV7-9 to TRBJ2-7; tentatively, D is TRBD1 or TRBD2 (5 bases each). V was cut by 4 bases and J by 7 bases, with 17 bases left in between. Germline V CDR1 and CDR2: SEHNR, FQNEAQ (reference sequence). This CDR3 has 14 residues. The CDR3 DNA sequence: TGTGCCAGCAGCTCGGGGTGGGGCTTTCGGGAGCAGTACTTC. Translating it yields CASSSGWGFREQYF.

This chain connects TRBV7-9 to TRBJ2-7; D is possibly TRBD2 (6 bases). Trimming stripped 4 bases from V and 2 bases from J, with 9 bases between. CDR1 and CDR2 from the germline V gene are SEHNR and FQNEAQ (reference sequence). This CDR3 contains 13 residues. The CDR3 nucleotides read TGTGCCAGCAGCTCGGGACTTCCCTACGAGCAGTACTTC. Its translation: CASSSGLPYEQYF.

The rearrangement links TRBV27 to TRBJ2-3, with 9 positions matching TRBD2. The CDR3 totals 16 residues. Per the germline V gene, CDR1 is MNHEY and CDR2 is SMNVEV (reference sequence). The V gene end was trimmed by 2 bases and the J gene end by 2 bases; junction bases not matched to a gene: 5. The CDR3 loop is CASSLRSGRVTDTQYF. The DNA of the CDR3 is TGTGCCAGCAGTTTACGTAGCGGGAGAGTCACAGATACGCAGTATTTT.

CDR3: CASSFASGSTDTQYF. CDR3 bases: TGTGCCAGCAGCTTCGCTAGCGGGAGCACAGATACGCAGTATTTT. The chain recombines TRBV9 with TRBJ2-3, with 8 positions matching TRBD2. V dropped 4 bases and J dropped 0; count of bases not matched to a gene: 4. Germline CDR1 is SGDLS and CDR2 is YYNGEE. This CDR3 contains 15 residues.

V and J are TRBV5-4 and TRBJ2-3; the D gene could be TRBD1 or TRBD2 (6 bases each). Germline loops: CDR1 SGHNT, CDR2 YYREEE (reference sequence). The CDR3 runs to 14 residues. Deletions cut 0 bases from V and 6 bases from J, with 11 bases between. The CDR3 spells CASSLGPGADTQYF. The CDR3 DNA sequence: TGTGCCAGCAGCTTGGGGCCGGGGGCCGATACGCAGTATTTT.

The count of this clone is one. The rearrangement links TRBV6-6 to TRBJ1-5, with 8 bases that match TRBD1. Trimming at V came to 5 bases and at J to 1 base, leaving 7 bases not matched to a gene. There are 16 residues in the CDR3. Per germline, CDR1 MNHNY and CDR2 SVGAGI (reference sequence). The CDR3 loop reads CASSQQGGRSNQPQHF. The CDR3 DNA reads as TGTGCCAGCAGTCAACAGGGGGGAAGGAGCAATCAGCCCCAGCATTTT.